The 17 T cell receptor beta chains presented below share a single source sample, sequenced in a study of T cell repertoires in cytomegalovirus infection. No antigen has been assigned to these receptors. Each CDR3 protein gets one entry after TCRdb re-called the reads with MiXCR. This table holds 750,000 to 950,000 distinct CDR3 sequences, 25% to 30% found once. The material sequenced was cultured CD8+ T cells from PBMCs, taken from culture after CMV antigen stimulation. These receptors all come from a human donor in good health (CMV status not recorded). Some clones in this sample may be carry-over from other donors' samples.

The chain carries TRBV15 and TRBJ1-3, with a tentative D call TRBD1 (5 bases). CDR3 length: 18 residues. The germline V and J ends were trimmed by 4 bases and 0 bases, with 19 bases remaining between them. The germline V gene has CDR1 LNHNV and CDR2 YYDKDF (reference sequence). The CDR3: CATSKPGHRSTSGNTIYF. Here the CDR3 DNA reads TGTGCCACCAGCAAACCCGGACACCGATCAACCTCTGGAAACACCATATATTTT.

The J gene is TRBJ1-1, the V gene TRBV5-1; TRBD1 is a possible D gene (5 bases). This CDR3 contains 12 residues. V lost 2 bases and J lost 7, with 9 bases in between. Germline V CDR1 and CDR2: SGHRS, YFSETQ. For the CDR3, the DNA is TGCGCCAGCAGCTTATGGGGGGATGAAGCTTTCTTT. This codes for CASSLWGDEAFF. Full variable domain (outside the CDR3, taken from reference TRBV5-1 and TRBJ1-1): KAGVTQTPRYLIKTRGQQVTLSCSPISGHRSVSWYQQTPGQGLQFLFEYFSETQRNKGNFPGRFSGRQFSNSRSEMNVSTLELGDSALYLCASSLWGDEAFFGQGTRLTVV.

For the CDR3, the DNA is TGTGCCAGCAGTTTCGAGCCCTCTGAAGCTTTCTTT. It is translated as CASSFEPSEAFF. The V call is TRBV12-3 or TRBV12-4, the J call TRBJ1-1; D uncertain. The V end was cut by 3 bases, the J end by 6 bases, with 8 bases between. This CDR3 has 12 amino acids.

The rearrangement uses TRBV6-2 or TRBV6-3 and TRBJ1-2, with D unclear. Between the trimmed V and J ends, which lost 7 bases and 0 bases, there was a span of 9 bases. Per the germline V gene, CDR1 is MNHEY and CDR2 is SVGEGT. This CDR3 spans 13 amino acids. The CDR3 DNA follows: TGTGCCAGCAACGACATAACTAACTATGGCTACACCTTC. Protein product: CASNDITNYGYTF.

V gene TRBV28 combines with J gene TRBJ2-7, with 12 positions matching TRBD1. Per germline, CDR1 MDHEN and CDR2 SYDVKM. Trimming cost V 5 bases and J 7 bases; bases outside gene matches: 9. The CDR3 has 15 residues. CDR3 loop: CASSPPGQGAGEQYV. The DNA of the CDR3 is TGTGCCAGCAGTCCACCGGGACAGGGGGCGGGTGAGCAGTACGTC.

The V gene is TRBV20-1, the J gene TRBJ2-5; 11 nucleotides align to TRBD2. The ends lost 7 bases at V and 4 bases at J; junction bases unmatched: 17. The CDR3 covers 17 residues. In germline, CDR1 is DFQATT, CDR2 SNEGSKA (reference sequence). The CDR3 nucleotides read TGCAGTGTAAGCGGAGCCGATCTAGCGGGGGGCCTAGAGACCCAGTACTTC. Protein: CSVSGADLAGGLETQYF.

The chain couples TRBV27 to TRBJ2-2; D possibly corresponds to TRBD2 (6 bases). There are 13 residues in the CDR3. Between the trimmed V and J ends, which lost 2 bases and 9 bases, there was a span of 10 bases. Germline V lookup: CDR1 MNHEY, CDR2 SMNVEV (reference sequence). CDR3 nucleotides: TGTGCCAGCAGTTTAGGGGGGTACCGGGAGCTGTTTTTT. Translation: CASSLGGYRELFF.

The CDR3 loop reads CASSLVHSGQETQYF. The CDR3 nucleotides are TGTGCCAGCAGCTTAGTCCACTCGGGACAAGAGACCCAGTACTTC. The chain employs TRBV7-6 and TRBJ2-5; TRBD2 is a possible D gene (5 bases). Trimming removed 1 base from V and 2 bases from J, with 11 bases in between. Germline V gene lookup returns CDR1 SGHVS and CDR2 FNYEAQ. This CDR3 contains 15 residues.

This chain connects TRBV7-2 to TRBJ2-2; D tentatively reads TRBD1 or TRBD2 (5 bases each). The CDR3 totals 19 residues. The germline V and J ends were trimmed by 3 bases and 0 bases, with 20 bases remaining between them. The germline V gene has CDR1 SGHTA and CDR2 FQGNSA. The CDR3 loop reads CASSLGRPTRIPNTGELFF. The CDR3 DNA follows: TGTGCCAGCAGCTTGGGACGGCCAACCCGGATTCCGAACACCGGGGAGCTGTTTTTT.

This clonotype was observed a few times. The rearrangement links TRBV6-5 to TRBJ2-2; 12 positions agree with TRBD1. From germline, CDR1 is MNHEY and CDR2 SVGAGI. V trimming: 2 bases; J trimming: 6 bases; junction bases outside the gene matches: 4. CDR3 length: 16 residues. The CDR3 DNA is TGTGCCAGCAGTTACGTTGGGGACAGGGGGCCCGGGGAGCTGTTTTTT. Residues: CASSYVGDRGPGELFF.

The CDR3 DNA sequence: TGTGCCAGCAAGATGGACAGGGGGCCATTTTATAGCAATCAGCCCCAGCATTTT. It is translated as CASKMDRGPFYSNQPQHF. The chain has TRBV19 and TRBJ1-5; 11 bases fit TRBD1. The ends lost 9 bases at V and 0 bases at J; junction bases unmatched: 13. Per the germline V gene, CDR1 is LNHDA and CDR2 is SQIVND (reference sequence). CDR3 length: 18 residues.

The rearrangement joins TRBV20-1 to TRBJ2-7, with D maybe TRBD1 (6 bases). V dropped 3 bases and J dropped 3 bases, with 12 bases sitting between them. The CDR3 length is 13 residues. Germline V gene sequence: CDR1 DFQATT, CDR2 SNEGSKA (reference sequence). The CDR3 region has the DNA TGCAGTGCTAGCTACAGGGCCAACTACGAGCAGTACTTC. Amino acid sequence: CSASYRANYEQYF.

This chain uses TRBV20-1 with TRBJ1-5, with D possibly TRBD1 on 5 matching bases. The CDR3 sequence is 14 residues long. Germline assignment: CDR1 DFQATT and CDR2 SNEGSKA (reference sequence). V gave up 5 bases and J gave up 4 bases, with 15 bases separating them. The CDR3 region is CSAGYRDLNQPQHF. Written as DNA, the CDR3 is TGCAGTGCTGGCTACCGGGACCTAAATCAGCCCCAGCATTTT.

The chain combines TRBV11-2 with TRBJ2-5; the D is unclear. V was shortened by 3 bases and J by 6 bases, with 5 bases between the two germline ends. Looked up from germline, CDR1 is SGHAT and CDR2 is FQNNGV. The CDR3 has 11 amino acids. For the CDR3, the DNA is TGTGCCAGCAGCTTCCGGCAGACCCAGTACTTC. This translates into CASSFRQTQYF.

This clonotype was detected ten times or more. The rearrangement joins TRBV12-3 or TRBV12-4 to TRBJ2-5; D is ambiguous. V was shortened by 1 base and J by 4 bases, with 7 bases between the two germline ends. The CDR3 covers 13 residues. The CDR3 nucleotides are TGTGCCAGCAGTTTAGGGATCAGAGAGACCCAGTACTTC. Amino acid sequence: CASSLGIRETQYF.

V is TRBV6-6 and J is TRBJ2-5; 11 nucleotides align to TRBD2. CDR1 is MNHNY, CDR2 SVGAGI, per germline (reference sequence). The CDR3 sequence is 19 residues long. After removal of 7 bases from V and 0 bases from J, the junction contained 16 bases not matched to a gene. The CDR3 is CASTESSLAGDSYQETQYF. The CDR3 DNA follows: TGTGCCAGCACCGAAAGCTCACTAGCGGGGGACTCGTACCAAGAGACCCAGTACTTC.

This clonotype came up a few times. The rearrangement uses TRBV28 and TRBJ2-7; D is undetermined. The germline V and J ends were trimmed by 6 bases and 0 bases, with 3 bases remaining between them. This CDR3 contains 11 residues. In germline, CDR1 is MDHEN, CDR2 SYDVKM. The CDR3 DNA reads as TGTGCCAGCAGCATCTCCTACGAGCAGTACGTC. It specifies CASSISYEQYV.